The 10 T cell receptor beta chains listed next were all sequenced from one sample in a study of blood T cell repertoires in COVID-19. Method: immunoSEQ multiplex PCR; TCRdb's copy keeps in-frame clones and lacks some. The sample lists approximately 140,000 clones, about 89% occurring once. Sequenced: peripheral blood. All receptors come from a man of 80 years or more with acute or convalescent COVID-19.

The chain combines TRBV28 with TRBJ2-1; no clear D gene. CDR3 size: 13 residues. V shed 3 bases and J shed 6 bases, with 9 bases lying between them. Per germline, CDR1 MDHEN and CDR2 SYDVKM. The CDR3 sequence is CASSFSPFNEQFF. CDR3 DNA: TGTGCCAGCAGTTTTTCCCCGTTCAATGAGCAGTTCTTC.

This chain uses TRBV24-1 with TRBJ2-2, with 12 positions matching TRBD1. CDR1 is KGHDR and CDR2 is SFDVKD in the germline V gene. Losses at the gene ends were 3 bases for V and 5 bases for J; bases not matched to a gene: 3. The CDR3 runs to 16 residues. The CDR3 DNA follows: TGTGCCACCAGTGATCGGGACAGGGGGCATACCGGGGAGCTGTTTTTT. It codes for CATSDRDRGHTGELFF.

The gene calls are TRBV10-3 and TRBJ2-1, with D perhaps TRBD1 (6 bases). The CDR3 is made up of 14 amino acids. Deletions cut 2 bases from V and 4 bases from J, with 9 bases between. Germline V gene lookup returns CDR1 ENHRY and CDR2 SYGVKD. Here the CDR3 reads CAISEHTGYNEQFF. Here the CDR3 DNA reads TGTGCCATCAGTGAGCATACAGGGTACAATGAGCAGTTCTTC.

This clone occurred once. V is TRBV19 and J is TRBJ2-5; 16 positions agree with TRBD2. Germline V gene data show CDR1 as LNHDA and CDR2 as SQIVND (reference sequence). The CDR3 is 18 residues long. The ends lost 7 bases at V and 4 bases at J; junction bases unmatched: 12. CDR3: CASKQTGLAGGPAETQYF. CDR3 DNA: TGTGCCAGTAAGCAGACGGGACTAGCGGGAGGGCCCGCAGAGACCCAGTACTTC. Full variable domain (remainder filled in from reference TRBV19 and TRBJ2-5): DGGITQSPKYLFRKEGQNVTLSCEQNLNHDAMYWYRQDPGQGLRLIYYSQIVNDFQKGDIAEGYSVSREKKESFPLTVTSAQKNPTAFYLCASKQTGLAGGPAETQYFGPGTRLLVL.

For this clone: One junction end disagrees with the germline gene, perhaps due to a read error. In DNA form, the CDR3 reads TGTGCCAGCAGCGTAGACAGGGTAGAGACCCAGTACTTC. This gives the protein CASSVDRVETQYF. This sequence joins TRBV11-2 and TRBJ2-5, with 7 bases aligning to TRBD1. The CDR3 is 13 amino acids. The germline V gene has CDR1 SGHAT and CDR2 FQNNGV. Complete variable domain (other parts from reference TRBV11-2 and TRBJ2-5): EAGVAQSPRYKIIEKRQSVAFWCNPISGHATLYWYQQILGQGPKLLIQFQNNGVVDDSQLPKDRFSAERLKGVDSTLKIQPAKLEDSAVYLCASSVDRVETQYFGPGTRLLVL.

This clone has more than one count but fewer than ten. The chain carries TRBV7-2 and TRBJ2-3; possible D gene TRBD2, 6 bases. The length of the CDR3 is 16 residues. Germline V gene data show CDR1 as SGHTA and CDR2 as FQGNSA. V was pared by 1 base and J by 6 bases, with 17 bases between. The CDR3 protein is CASSLGWQGGGDTQYF. DNA for the CDR3: TGTGCCAGCAGCTTAGGGTGGCAGGGTGGAGGGGATACGCAGTATTTT. The full variable domain, completed using reference TRBV7-2 and TRBJ2-3, is GAGVSQSPSNKVTEKGKDVELRCDPISGHTALYWYRQSLGQGLEFLIYFQGNSAPDKSGLPSDRFSAERTGGSVSTLTIQRTQQEDSAVYLCASSLGWQGGGDTQYFGPGTRLTVL.

CDR3: CASSVAGAAQETQYF. The DNA for the CDR3 is TGTGCCAGCAGTGTAGCGGGGGCGGCGCAGGAGACCCAGTACTTC. This chain links TRBV6-1 with TRBJ2-5; 9 bases map to TRBD2. CDR3 size: 15 residues. V was clipped by 4 bases and J by 5 bases; unmatched bases: 8. Germline-derived CDR1 and CDR2 are MNHNS and SASEGT.

This clone was seen a few times. The same CDR3 is also encoded by other DNA sequences in this sample. This chain connects TRBV28 to TRBJ1-2, with D unclear. Looked up from germline, CDR1 is MDHEN and CDR2 is SYDVKM. V was pared by 4 bases and J by 8 bases, with 8 bases between. The CDR3 runs 11 residues. CDR3 DNA sequence: TGTGCCAGCAGTTCGAGCTACGGCTACACCTTC. This encodes CASSSSYGYTF.

The chain is built from TRBV7-2 and TRBJ1-2; 9 positions agree with TRBD1. V dropped 1 base and J dropped 1; count of bases not matched to a gene: 4. In germline, CDR1 is SGHTA, CDR2 FQGNSA. The CDR3 covers 16 residues. The CDR3 reads CASSLVTGGVNYGYTF. In DNA form, the CDR3 reads TGTGCCAGCAGCTTAGTGACAGGGGGAGTTAACTATGGCTACACCTTC.

Concerning this clone itself: Other nucleotide sequences in the sample specify the same CDR3. The rearrangement links TRBV6-5 to TRBJ1-1, with a possible D match to TRBD1 (6 bases). Germline loops: CDR1 MNHEY, CDR2 SVGAGI. V was clipped by 9 bases and J by 2 bases, with 16 bases between them. The CDR3 spans 14 residues. The CDR3 loop is CASLRGGQNTEAFF. CDR3 coding DNA: TGTGCCAGTCTAAGGGGGGGACAAAACACTGAAGCTTTCTTT.